A single sample gave rise to the 21 T cell receptor beta chains below, sequenced in a study of T-cell reconstitution after alpha-beta-depleted transplantation in children. Unique molecular identifiers were used to barcode this TCRbeta library. Each CDR3 protein gets one entry after TCRdb re-called the PCR reads with MiXCR. This table holds about 600,000 distinct CDR3 sequences, about 10% found once. The input for sequencing was PBMCs from the stem cell graft donor, taken from the stem cell graft. These receptors all stem from a human donor who donated a stem cell graft to a child with acute myeloid leukemia.

This clonotype was counted between two and nine times. V is TRBV12-3 or TRBV12-4 and J is TRBJ1-5; D ambiguous. V gave up 0 bases and J gave up 4 bases, with 10 bases separating them. This CDR3 comprises 15 residues. CDR3: CASSLAGFVNQPQHF. The CDR3 DNA reads TGTGCCAGCAGTTTAGCAGGGTTTGTAAATCAGCCCCAGCATTTT.

The chain is built from TRBV27 and TRBJ1-5, with 9 bases lining up with TRBD1. The V segment lost 5 bases and the J segment 9 bases; nucleotides outside the gene matches: 14. Germline V gives CDR1 MNHEY, CDR2 SMNVEV (reference sequence). The CDR3 spans 16 residues. CDR3 in DNA: TGTGCCAGCAGTCCCGGGACAGGGCTCCTGGGGGGGCCCCAGCATTTT. Translated, it gives CASSPGTGLLGGPQHF.

This clonotype has just a few counts. The chain joins TRBV12-3 or TRBV12-4 to TRBJ2-6; D unclear. Between the trimmed V and J ends, which lost 5 bases and 4 bases, there was a span of 9 bases. This CDR3 is built from 14 residues. CDR3 amino acids: CASSRTAGANVLTF. CDR3 nucleotide sequence: TGTGCCAGCAGTCGGACGGCCGGGGCCAACGTCCTGACTTTC.

This clonotype was picked up a small number of times. The rearrangement joins TRBV7-8 to TRBJ2-7; a possible D gene is TRBD2 (6 bases). CDR1 is SGHVS, CDR2 FQNEAQ, per germline. This CDR3 has 14 amino acids. Trimming stripped 5 bases from V and 3 bases from J, with 14 bases between. CDR3 DNA: TGTGCCAGCAGCATCTCTCGCGGGGACTACGAGCAGTACTTC. It encodes CASSISRGDYEQYF.

The V and J genes are TRBV29-1 and TRBJ2-7; 10 nucleotides match TRBD1. The CDR3 totals 15 residues. The V segment lost 5 bases and the J segment 2 bases; nucleotides outside the gene matches: 9. CDR1 and CDR2 from the germline V gene are SQVTM and ANQGSEA. CDR3 amino acids: CSVQLGTGVAYEQYF. The CDR3 bases are TGCAGCGTTCAGCTTGGGACAGGGGTGGCCTACGAGCAGTACTTC.

This clonotype showed up many times. V and J are TRBV29-1 and TRBJ1-5; D remains unclear. V was pared by 4 bases and J by 7 bases, with 14 bases between. This CDR3 has 13 amino acids. CDR1 and CDR2 (germline): SQVTM, ANQGSEA. The CDR3 is CSVAYGMEQPQHF. DNA for the CDR3: TGCAGCGTTGCATACGGGATGGAGCAGCCCCAGCATTTT.

This clonotype was seen a few times. This chain uses TRBV4-3 with TRBJ2-5; D call uncertain. Trimming cost V 0 bases and J 5 bases, with 10 bases left between them. The germline V gene has CDR1 LGHNA and CDR2 YSLEER. The CDR3 has 14 residues. The CDR3 DNA reads as TGCGCCAGCAGCCAAGAAGGAGTGGGGGAGACCCAGTACTTC. Encoded protein: CASSQEGVGETQYF.

The chain combines TRBV15 with TRBJ2-3; no clear D. V lost 2 bases and J lost 5, with 14 bases in between. The V gene's germline CDR1 is LNHNV and CDR2 YYDKDF (reference sequence). The CDR3 is made up of 15 amino acids. The CDR3: CATSRPKKGLDTQYF. CDR3 coding DNA: TGTGCCACCAGCAGACCCAAGAAAGGGTTAGATACGCAGTATTTT.

This clonotype was observed a handful of times. This chain links TRBV9 with TRBJ2-7; the match to TRBD2 covers 8 bases. J gave up 11 bases and V 0 bases, and 7 bases lay outside the gene matches. CDR3 size: 13 residues. The germline V gene encodes CDR1 SGDLS and CDR2 YYNGEE. For the CDR3, the DNA is TGTGCCAGCAGCGTAGGTGGAGCGGGAGTAGAGTACTTC. Translating it yields CASSVGGAGVEYF.

This clonotype occurred many times. Written as DNA, the CDR3 is TGTGCCAGCAGCTTCCCCCAGGGAATCACCTACGAGCAGTACTTC. Protein sequence: CASSFPQGITYEQYF. V is TRBV7-2 and J is TRBJ2-7; D possibly corresponds to TRBD1 (5 bases). Trimming removed 3 bases at V and 2 bases at J, with 14 bases between. CDR3 length: 15 residues. Germline V gene lookup returns CDR1 SGHTA and CDR2 FQGNSA. Together with reference TRBV7-2 and TRBJ2-7, the CDR3 gives the full variable domain: GAGVSQSPSNKVTEKGKDVELRCDPISGHTALYWYRQSLGQGLEFLIYFQGNSAPDKSGLPSDRFSAERTGGSVSTLTIQRTQQEDSAVYLCASSFPQGITYEQYFGPGTRLTVT.

This chain links TRBV7-2 with TRBJ2-3, with D perhaps assigned TRBD1 or TRBD2 (6 bases each). The germline CDR1 and CDR2 sequences are SGHTA and FQGNSA. V lost 5 bases and J lost 4, with 16 bases in between. The length of the CDR3 is 15 residues. CDR3: CASSGARGGPDTQYF. CDR3 coding DNA: TGTGCCAGCAGCGGCGCCAGAGGGGGGCCAGATACGCAGTATTTT.

This clonotype has more than one count but fewer than ten. The chain has TRBV5-1 and TRBJ2-1; D unclear. CDR1 and CDR2 from the germline V gene are SGHRS and YFSETQ. V was cut by 2 bases and J by 10 bases, with 16 bases left in between. The CDR3 spans 14 residues. The CDR3 here is CASSLAPLSVEQFF. The CDR3 DNA sequence: TGCGCCAGCAGCTTAGCACCTCTCAGCGTAGAGCAGTTCTTC.

V and J are TRBV29-1 and TRBJ1-1; no clear D. The CDR3 extends over 11 amino acids. The germline gives CDR1 SQVTM, CDR2 ANQGSEA. The V and J ends lost 4 bases and 5 bases respectively, with 8 bases between them. In DNA form, the CDR3 reads TGCAGCGTTGGGTTGGGAACTGAAGCTTTCTTT. It translates to CSVGLGTEAFF.

The chain employs TRBV5-4 and TRBJ2-5; D unclear. Germline V gene sequence: CDR1 SGHNT, CDR2 YYREEE (reference sequence). V was clipped by 3 bases and J by 6 bases, with 15 bases between them. The CDR3 has 14 amino acids. CDR3 loop: CASSSDLVAKTQYF. The CDR3 DNA reads as TGTGCCAGCAGCTCTGATCTGGTCGCGAAGACCCAGTACTTC.

This clonotype came up a few times. V usage is TRBV7-9 and J usage is TRBJ2-5; a possible D gene is TRBD2 (6 bases). This CDR3 region has 17 residues. V was pared by 1 base and J by 5 bases, with 20 bases between. The germline CDR1 and CDR2 sequences are SEHNR and FQNEAQ (reference sequence). CDR3 protein: CASSLGQGLPGAETQYF. The CDR3 DNA reads TGTGCCAGCAGCTTAGGTCAGGGACTGCCAGGCGCGGAGACCCAGTACTTC.

CDR3 sequence reads: CASSSLGPYEQYF. CDR3 sequence (DNA): TGTGCCAGCAGCTCCCTAGGGCCTTACGAGCAGTACTTC. The chain links TRBV6-2 or TRBV6-3 to TRBJ2-7; D gene unclear. The CDR3 is made up of 13 amino acids. CDR1 MNHEY and CDR2 SVGEGT come from the germline V gene. V was clipped by 6 bases and J by 4 bases, with 13 bases between them.

This clonotype has ten or more counts. The chain employs TRBV20-1 and TRBJ2-1, with 10 nucleotides matching TRBD2. Germline CDR1 reads DFQATT; CDR2 reads SNEGSKA (reference sequence). CDR3 length equals 15 residues. Trimming took 5 bases from V and 2 from J; bases not matched to a gene: 6. This chain's CDR3 is CSAPIAGGTYNEQFF. For the CDR3, the DNA is TGCAGTGCTCCTATAGCGGGAGGTACCTACAATGAGCAGTTCTTC.

The table lists this clonotype with a few counts. This sequence joins TRBV4-3 and TRBJ2-3; maybe TRBD2 (5 bases). This CDR3 is 15 amino acids long. The V end lost 2 bases, the J end lost 0 bases, and 9 bases lay between the germline ends. Germline-derived CDR1 and CDR2 are LGHNA and YSLEER. CDR3 amino acids: CASSQFQRSTDTQYF. The CDR3 DNA sequence: TGCGCCAGCAGCCAATTCCAGCGGAGCACAGATACGCAGTATTTT.

The chain uses TRBV20-1 and TRBJ2-5, with TRBD2 identical over 9 bases. V lost 4 bases to trimming and J lost 4 bases; unmatched junction nucleotides: 13. The CDR3 loop spans 16 amino acids. The V gene's germline CDR1 is DFQATT and CDR2 SNEGSKA (reference sequence). In DNA form, the CDR3 reads TGCAGTGCTATAGCCCCGGGACTAGCTAGACTAGAGACCCAGTACTTC. Amino acid sequence: CSAIAPGLARLETQYF.

This clonotype was detected many times. The rearrangement joins TRBV28 to TRBJ2-7; 7 bases map to TRBD2. This CDR3 has 12 residues. Germline-derived CDR1 and CDR2 are MDHEN and SYDVKM. Unmatched junction bases numbered 0, after V lost 3 bases and J lost 4 bases. The CDR3 loop is CASSFGRYEQYF. The CDR3 DNA reads TGTGCCAGCAGTTTCGGGAGGTACGAGCAGTACTTC.

This clonotype has ten or more counts. V usage is TRBV2 and J usage is TRBJ1-5; unclear D gene. Germline V lookup: CDR1 SNHLY, CDR2 FYNNEI. The CDR3 length is 15 residues. Trimming shortened V by 3 bases and J by 0 bases, and 9 bases separated the two germline ends. The CDR3: CASSDRQFSNQPQHF. DNA for the CDR3: TGTGCCAGCAGTGATAGGCAATTTAGCAATCAGCCCCAGCATTTT.